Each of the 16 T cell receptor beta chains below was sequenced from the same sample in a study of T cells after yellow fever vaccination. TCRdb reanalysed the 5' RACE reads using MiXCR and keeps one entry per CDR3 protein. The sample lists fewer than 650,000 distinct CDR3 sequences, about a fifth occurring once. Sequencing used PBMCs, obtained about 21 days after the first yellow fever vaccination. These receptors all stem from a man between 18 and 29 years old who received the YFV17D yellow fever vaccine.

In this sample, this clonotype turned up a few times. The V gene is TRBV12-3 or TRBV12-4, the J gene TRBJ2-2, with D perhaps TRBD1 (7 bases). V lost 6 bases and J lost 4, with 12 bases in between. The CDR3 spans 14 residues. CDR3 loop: CASSWRGPTGELFF. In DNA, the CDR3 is TGTGCCAGCAGCTGGAGGGGGCCCACCGGGGAGCTGTTTTTT.

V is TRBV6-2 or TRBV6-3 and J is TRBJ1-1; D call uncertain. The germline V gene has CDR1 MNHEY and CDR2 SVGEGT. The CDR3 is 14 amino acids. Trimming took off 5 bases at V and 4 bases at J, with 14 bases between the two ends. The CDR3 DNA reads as TGTGCCAGCAGTCGAAGGGCGCAAGGCACTGAAGCTTTCTTT. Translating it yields CASSRRAQGTEAFF.

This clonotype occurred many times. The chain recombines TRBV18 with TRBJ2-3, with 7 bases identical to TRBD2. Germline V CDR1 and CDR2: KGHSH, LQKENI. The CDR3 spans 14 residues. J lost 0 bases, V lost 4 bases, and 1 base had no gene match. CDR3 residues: CASSLTSSTDTQYF. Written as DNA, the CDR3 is TGTGCCAGCTCACTGACTAGCAGCACAGATACGCAGTATTTT. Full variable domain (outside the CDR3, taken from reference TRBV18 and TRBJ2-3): NAGVMQNPRHLVRRRGQEARLRCSPMKGHSHVYWYRQLPEEGLKFMVYLQKENIIDESGMPKERFSAEFPKEGPSILRIQQVVRGDSAAYFCASSLTSSTDTQYFGPGTRLTVL.

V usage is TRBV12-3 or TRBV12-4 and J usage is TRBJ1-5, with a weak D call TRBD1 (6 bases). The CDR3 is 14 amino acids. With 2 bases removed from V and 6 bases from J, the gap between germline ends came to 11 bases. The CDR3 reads CASSLHRQAQPQHF. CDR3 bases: TGTGCCAGCAGTTTACATAGACAGGCTCAGCCCCAGCATTTT.

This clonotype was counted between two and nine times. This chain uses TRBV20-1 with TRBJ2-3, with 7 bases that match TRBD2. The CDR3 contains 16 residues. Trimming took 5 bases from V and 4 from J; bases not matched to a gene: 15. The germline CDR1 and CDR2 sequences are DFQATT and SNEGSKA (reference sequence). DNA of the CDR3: TGCAGTGCTTCCAAGGGAGCCAGCGGGGCCGCAGATACGCAGTATTTT. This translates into CSASKGASGAADTQYF.

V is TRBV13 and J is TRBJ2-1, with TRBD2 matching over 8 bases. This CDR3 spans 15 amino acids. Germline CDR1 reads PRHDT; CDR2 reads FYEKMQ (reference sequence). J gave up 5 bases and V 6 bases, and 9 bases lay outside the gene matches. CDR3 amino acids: CASSRWRGDDNEQFF. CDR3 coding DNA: TGTGCCAGCAGTCGTTGGCGGGGGGACGACAATGAGCAGTTCTTC.

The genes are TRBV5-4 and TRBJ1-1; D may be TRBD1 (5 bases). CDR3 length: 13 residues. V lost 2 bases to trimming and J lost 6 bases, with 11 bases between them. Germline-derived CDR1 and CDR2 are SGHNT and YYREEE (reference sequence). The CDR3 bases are TGTGCCAGCAGCTTAGGGGTTCGGGCTGAAGCTTTCTTT. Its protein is CASSLGVRAEAFF.

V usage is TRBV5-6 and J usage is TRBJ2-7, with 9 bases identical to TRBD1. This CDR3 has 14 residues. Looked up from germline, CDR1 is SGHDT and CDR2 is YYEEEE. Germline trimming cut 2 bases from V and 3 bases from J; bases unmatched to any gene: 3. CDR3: CASSFGTGHYEQYV. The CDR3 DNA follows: TGTGCCAGCAGCTTCGGGACAGGGCACTACGAGCAGTACGTC.

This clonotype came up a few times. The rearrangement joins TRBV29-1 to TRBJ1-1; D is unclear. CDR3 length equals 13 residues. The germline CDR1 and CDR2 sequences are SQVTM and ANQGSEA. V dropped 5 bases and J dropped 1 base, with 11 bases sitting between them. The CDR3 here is CSVLIGSNTEAFF. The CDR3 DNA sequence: TGCAGCGTTCTCATTGGCTCGAACACTGAAGCTTTCTTT. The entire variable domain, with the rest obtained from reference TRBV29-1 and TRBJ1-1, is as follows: SAVISQKPSRDICQRGTSLTIQCQVDSQVTMMFWYRQQPGQSLTLIATANQGSEATYESGFVIDKFPISRPNLTFSTLTVSNMSPEDSSIYLCSVLIGSNTEAFFGQGTRLTVV.

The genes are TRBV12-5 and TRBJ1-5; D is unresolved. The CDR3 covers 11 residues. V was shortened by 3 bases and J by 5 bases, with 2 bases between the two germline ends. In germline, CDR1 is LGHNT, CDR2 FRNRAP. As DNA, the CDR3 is TGTGCTAGTGGTTTCGATCAGCCCCAGCATTTT. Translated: CASGFDQPQHF.

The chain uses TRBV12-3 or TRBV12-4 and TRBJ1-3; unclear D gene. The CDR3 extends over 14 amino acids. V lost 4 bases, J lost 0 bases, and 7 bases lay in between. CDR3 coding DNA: TGTGCCAGCAGTTGGGTCTCCTCTGGAAACACCATATATTTT. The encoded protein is CASSWVSSGNTIYF.

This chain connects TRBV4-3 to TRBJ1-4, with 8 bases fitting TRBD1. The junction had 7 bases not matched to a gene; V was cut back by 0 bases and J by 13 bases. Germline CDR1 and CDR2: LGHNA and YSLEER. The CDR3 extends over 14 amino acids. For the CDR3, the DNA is TGCGCCAGCAGCCAAGAAACGGGGGACAGGCGACTGTTTTTT. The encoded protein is CASSQETGDRRLFF.

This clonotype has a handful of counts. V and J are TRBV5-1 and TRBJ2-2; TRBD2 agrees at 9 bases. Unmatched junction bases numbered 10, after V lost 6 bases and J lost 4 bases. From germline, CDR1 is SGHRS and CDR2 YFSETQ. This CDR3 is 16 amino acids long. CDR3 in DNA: TGCGCCAGCACCCCCCGGCGGGGGGGAGGCACCGGGGAGCTGTTTTTT. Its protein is CASTPRRGGGTGELFF.

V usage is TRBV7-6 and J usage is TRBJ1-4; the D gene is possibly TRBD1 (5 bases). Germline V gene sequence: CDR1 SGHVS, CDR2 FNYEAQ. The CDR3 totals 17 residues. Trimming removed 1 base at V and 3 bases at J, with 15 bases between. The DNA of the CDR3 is TGTGCCAGCAGCTTAGAGATGGGTGGGGCGGCTAATGAAAAACTGTTTTTT. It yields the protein CASSLEMGGAANEKLFF.

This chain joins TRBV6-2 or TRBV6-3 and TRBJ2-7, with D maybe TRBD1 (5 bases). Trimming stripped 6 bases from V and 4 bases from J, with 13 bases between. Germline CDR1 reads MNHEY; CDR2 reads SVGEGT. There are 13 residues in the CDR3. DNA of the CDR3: TGTGCCAGCAGGGAAGACAGATATTACGAGCAGTACGTC. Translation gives CASREDRYYEQYV.

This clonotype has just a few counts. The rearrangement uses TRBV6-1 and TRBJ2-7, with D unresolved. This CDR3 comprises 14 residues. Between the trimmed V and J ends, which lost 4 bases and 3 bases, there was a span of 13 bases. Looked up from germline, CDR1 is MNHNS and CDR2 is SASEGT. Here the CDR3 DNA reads TGTGCCAGCAGTGTTACCAGTGGGGACTACGAGCAGTACGTC. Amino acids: CASSVTSGDYEQYV.